Below, one T cell receptor (beta chain) is given with its context. This entry belongs to a study of blood T cell repertoires in COVID-19. Across the whole study: The samples span acute and convalescent COVID-19 from the United States, Italy and Spain. PBMCs, B-cell-depleted T cells, or T cells provided the cDNA or gDNA that made up the material.

Study processing details: Reference gene primer amplification gave estimated nucleated cell counts. Data came from immunoSEQ multiplex PCR; TCRdb stores just in-frame clones and leaves some out. The V and J calls and clone size are taken from that table; D and trimming were inferred from the DNA. Of 250,000 to 350,000 clones listed, approximately 90% are singletons. This CDR3 is 20 amino acids long. Germline V CDR1 and CDR2: SQVTM, ANQGSEA. The ends lost 0 bases at V and 0 bases at J; junction bases unmatched: 16. The sample comprised peripheral blood. The sequence was collected from a woman between 50 and 59 years old who had recovered from COVID-19. The V call is TRBV29-1, the J call TRBJ2-1, with TRBD2 identical over 8 bases. DNA for the CDR3: TGCAGCGTTGAAGATATCCTAGAACTAGCGGTTAGAAGCTCCTACAATGAGCAGTTCTTC. This translates into CSVEDILELAVRSSYNEQFF.